Given below is one T cell receptor (beta chain) in context. A split of CD4+ cells into CD45RA+ naive and CD45RA-negative memory subsets was performed. V was cut by 2 bases and J by 0 bases, with 9 bases left in between. Germline lookup yields CDR1 GTSNPN and CDR2 SVGIG (reference sequence). CDR3 length: 14 amino acids. Method: immunoSEQ multiplex PCR; TCRdb's copy keeps in-frame clones and lacks some. Among 550,000 to 700,000 clones, around four fifths were seen once, and the ten largest hold 1.5% to 2%. The record originates from a study of shared clonotypes between healthy human individuals. The chain joins TRBV30 to TRBJ2-3, with unresolved D. The sequenced sample consisted of memory CD4+ T cells sorted from blood. Subset reported: CD45RA-negative fraction. This receptor was identified in a woman aged 30 to 39 in good health. CDR3 sequence: CAWSRAASTDTQYF. CDR3 DNA sequence: TGTGCCTGGAGTCGGGCGGCTAGCACAGATACGCAGTATTTT.